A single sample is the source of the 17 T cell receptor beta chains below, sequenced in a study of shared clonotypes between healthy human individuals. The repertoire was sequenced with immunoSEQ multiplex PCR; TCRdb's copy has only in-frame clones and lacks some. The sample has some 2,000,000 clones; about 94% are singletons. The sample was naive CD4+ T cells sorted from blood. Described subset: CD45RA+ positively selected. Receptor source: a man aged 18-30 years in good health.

CDR3 in amino acids: CASRAEASGANVLTF. The CDR3 nucleotides are TGTGCCAGCAGGGCCGAGGCTTCTGGGGCCAACGTCCTGACTTTC. The V call is TRBV6-1, the J call TRBJ2-6; D remains ambiguous. The CDR3 spans 15 residues. Germline CDR1 MNHNS, CDR2 SASEGT. V lost 6 bases, J lost 1 base, and 10 bases lay in between.

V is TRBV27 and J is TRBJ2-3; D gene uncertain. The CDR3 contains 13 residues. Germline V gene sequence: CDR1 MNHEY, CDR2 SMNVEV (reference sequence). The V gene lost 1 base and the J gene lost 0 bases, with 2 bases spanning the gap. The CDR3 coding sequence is TGTGCCAGCAGTTTATGGAGCACAGATACGCAGTATTTT. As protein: CASSLWSTDTQYF.

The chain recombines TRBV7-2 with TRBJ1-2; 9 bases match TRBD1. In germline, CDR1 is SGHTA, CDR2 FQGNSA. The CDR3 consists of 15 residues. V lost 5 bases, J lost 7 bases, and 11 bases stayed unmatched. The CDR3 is CASSPHTGGVSGYTF. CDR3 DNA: TGTGCCAGCAGCCCTCACACAGGGGGCGTGAGTGGCTACACCTTC.

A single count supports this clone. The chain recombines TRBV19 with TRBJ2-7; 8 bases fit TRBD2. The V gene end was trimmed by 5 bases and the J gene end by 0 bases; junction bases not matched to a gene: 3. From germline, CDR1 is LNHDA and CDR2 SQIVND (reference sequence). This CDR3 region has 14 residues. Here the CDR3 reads CASSVTSASYEQYF. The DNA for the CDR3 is TGTGCCAGTAGTGTGACTAGCGCCTCCTACGAGCAGTACTTC.

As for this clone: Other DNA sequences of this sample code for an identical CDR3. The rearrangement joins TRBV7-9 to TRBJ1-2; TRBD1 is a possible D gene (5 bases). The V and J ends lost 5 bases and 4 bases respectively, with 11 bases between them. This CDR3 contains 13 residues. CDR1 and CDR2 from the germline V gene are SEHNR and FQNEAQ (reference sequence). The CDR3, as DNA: TGTGCCAGCAGCCCGGGGCAGTTCTATGGCTACACCTTC. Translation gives CASSPGQFYGYTF.

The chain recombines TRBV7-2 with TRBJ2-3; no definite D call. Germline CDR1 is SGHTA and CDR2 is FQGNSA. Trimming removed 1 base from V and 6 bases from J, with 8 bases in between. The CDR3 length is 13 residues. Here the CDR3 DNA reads TGTGCCAGCAGCTTAGTGCACGGGGATACGCAGTATTTT. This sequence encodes CASSLVHGDTQYF.

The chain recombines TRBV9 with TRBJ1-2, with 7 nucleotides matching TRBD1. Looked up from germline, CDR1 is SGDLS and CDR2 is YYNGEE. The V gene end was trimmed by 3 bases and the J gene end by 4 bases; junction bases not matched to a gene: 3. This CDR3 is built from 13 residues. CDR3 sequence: CASSGQGFYGYTF. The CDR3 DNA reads TGTGCCAGCAGCGGACAGGGATTCTATGGCTACACCTTC.

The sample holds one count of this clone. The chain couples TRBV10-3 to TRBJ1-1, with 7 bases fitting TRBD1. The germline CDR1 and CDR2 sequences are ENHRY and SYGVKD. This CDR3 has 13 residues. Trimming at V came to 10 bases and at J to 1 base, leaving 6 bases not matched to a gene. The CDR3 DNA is TGTGCCAGACGGGACAGCCCGAACACTGAAGCTTTCTTT. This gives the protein CARRDSPNTEAFF.

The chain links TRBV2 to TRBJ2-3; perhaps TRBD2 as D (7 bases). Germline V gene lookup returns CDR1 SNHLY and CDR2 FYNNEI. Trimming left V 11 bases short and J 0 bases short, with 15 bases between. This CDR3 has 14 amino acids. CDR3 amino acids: CADRGAPSTDTQYF. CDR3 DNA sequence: TGTGCCGACCGGGGGGCCCCTAGCACAGATACGCAGTATTTT.

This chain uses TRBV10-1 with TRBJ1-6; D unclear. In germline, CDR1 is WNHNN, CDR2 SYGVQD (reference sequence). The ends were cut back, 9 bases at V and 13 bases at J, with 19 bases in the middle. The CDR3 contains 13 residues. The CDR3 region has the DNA TGCGCCAGAGAGTGGATTCTTCACCTCCCCCTCCACTTT. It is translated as CAREWILHLPLHF.

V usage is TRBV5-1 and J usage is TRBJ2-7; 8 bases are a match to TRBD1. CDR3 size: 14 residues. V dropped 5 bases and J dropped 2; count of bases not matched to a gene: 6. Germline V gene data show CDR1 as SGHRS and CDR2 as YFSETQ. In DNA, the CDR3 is TGCGCCAGCAGTTGGACAGGGATGGCCTACGAGCAGTACTTC. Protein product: CASSWTGMAYEQYF. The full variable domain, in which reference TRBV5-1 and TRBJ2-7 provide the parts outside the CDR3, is KAGVTQTPRYLIKTRGQQVTLSCSPISGHRSVSWYQQTPGQGLQFLFEYFSETQRNKGNFPGRFSGRQFSNSRSEMNVSTLELGDSALYLCASSWTGMAYEQYFGPGTRLTVT.

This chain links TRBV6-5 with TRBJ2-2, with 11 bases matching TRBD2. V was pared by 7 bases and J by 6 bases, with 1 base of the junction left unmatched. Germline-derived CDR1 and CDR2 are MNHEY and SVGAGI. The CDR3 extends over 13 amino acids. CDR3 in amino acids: CASTSGRPGELFF. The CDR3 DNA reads TGTGCCAGCACTAGCGGGAGGCCCGGGGAGCTGTTTTTT.

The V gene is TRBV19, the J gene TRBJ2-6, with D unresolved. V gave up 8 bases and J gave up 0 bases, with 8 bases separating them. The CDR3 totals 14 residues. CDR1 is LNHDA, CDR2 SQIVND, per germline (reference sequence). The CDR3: CASSGHSGANVLTF. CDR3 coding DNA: TGTGCCAGTTCCGGTCACTCTGGGGCCAACGTCCTGACTTTC.

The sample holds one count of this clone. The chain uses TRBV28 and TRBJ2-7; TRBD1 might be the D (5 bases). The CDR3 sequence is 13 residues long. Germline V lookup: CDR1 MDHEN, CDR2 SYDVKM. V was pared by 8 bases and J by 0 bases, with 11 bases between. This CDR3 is CASSGGHSYEQYF. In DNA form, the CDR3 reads TGTGCCAGCTCTGGCGGACACTCCTACGAGCAGTACTTC. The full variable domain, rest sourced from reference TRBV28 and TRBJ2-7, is DVKVTQSSRYLVKRTGEKVFLECVQDMDHENMFWYRQDPGLGLRLIYFSYDVKMKEKGDIPEGYSVSREKKERFSLILESASTNQTSMYLCASSGGHSYEQYFGPGTRLTVT.

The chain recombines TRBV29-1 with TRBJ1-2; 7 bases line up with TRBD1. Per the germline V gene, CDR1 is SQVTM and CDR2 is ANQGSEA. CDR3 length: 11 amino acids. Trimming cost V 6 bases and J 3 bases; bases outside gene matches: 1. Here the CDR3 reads CSVTGDYGYTF. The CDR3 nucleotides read TGCAGCGTCACAGGGGACTATGGCTACACCTTC. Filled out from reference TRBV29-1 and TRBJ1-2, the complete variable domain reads SAVISQKPSRDICQRGTSLTIQCQVDSQVTMMFWYRQQPGQSLTLIATANQGSEATYESGFVIDKFPISRPNLTFSTLTVSNMSPEDSSIYLCSVTGDYGYTFGSGTRLTVV.

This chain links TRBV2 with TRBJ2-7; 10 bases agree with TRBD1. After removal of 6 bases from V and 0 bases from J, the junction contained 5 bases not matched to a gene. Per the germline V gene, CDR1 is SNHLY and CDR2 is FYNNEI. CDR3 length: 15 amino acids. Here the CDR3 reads CASSQDRGDSYEQYF. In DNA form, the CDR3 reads TGTGCCAGCAGCCAGGACAGGGGGGACTCCTACGAGCAGTACTTC. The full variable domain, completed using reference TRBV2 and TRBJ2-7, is EPEVTQTPSHQVTQMGQEVILRCVPISNHLYFYWYRQILGQKVEFLVSFYNNEISEKSEIFDDQFSVERPDGSNFTLKIRSTKLEDSAMYFCASSQDRGDSYEQYFGPGTRLTVT.

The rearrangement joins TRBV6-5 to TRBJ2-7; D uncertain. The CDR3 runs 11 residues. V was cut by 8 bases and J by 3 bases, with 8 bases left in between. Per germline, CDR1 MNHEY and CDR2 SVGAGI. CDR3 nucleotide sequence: TGTGCCAGCGACAAGAACTACGAGCAGTACTTC. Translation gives CASDKNYEQYF.